The 22 T cell receptor beta chains below come from one sample, sequenced in a study of human T cells and chemical hapten exposure. TCRdb fed the RACE reads into MiXCR, producing one record per CDR3 protein. The sample shows some 93,000 distinct CDR3 sequences, over 8% of them seen only once. Stated time point: healthy volunteer bleed at 2 weeks. Unfractionated whole blood yielded the extracted total RNA. Sequenced: whole blood. The receptors shown here come from a female donor in good health. Some clones in this sample may be carry-over from other donors' samples.

V and J are TRBV24-1 and TRBJ2-3, with D perhaps matching TRBD2 (5 bases). Germline V gene sequence: CDR1 KGHDR, CDR2 SFDVKD. Deletions cut 3 bases from V and 9 bases from J, with 15 bases between. This CDR3 is built from 14 residues. CDR3 sequence: CATSDPTVPGTQYF. The CDR3 nucleotides are TGTGCCACCAGTGATCCGACCGTCCCGGGGACGCAGTATTTT.

CDR3 DNA: TGCAGTGCTAGAGGAACTAGGGCCTCCTACGAGCAGTACTTC. It yields the protein CSARGTRASYEQYF. The rearrangement links TRBV20-1 to TRBJ2-7, with a weak D call TRBD2 (5 bases). The CDR3 is 14 amino acids. V was cut by 1 base and J by 0 bases, with 10 bases left in between. Germline V gene data show CDR1 as DFQATT and CDR2 as SNEGSKA (reference sequence).

This clonotype was observed a handful of times. This chain uses TRBV7-9 with TRBJ2-3; 12 bases agree with TRBD2. The V gene end was trimmed by 5 bases and the J gene end by 3 bases; junction bases not matched to a gene: 3. This CDR3 has 15 residues. Per the germline V gene, CDR1 is SEHNR and CDR2 is FQNEAQ (reference sequence). In nucleotides, the CDR3 is TGTGCCAGCAGCCCTAGCGGGAGGGATACAGATACGCAGTATTTT. This sequence encodes CASSPSGRDTDTQYF.

The V gene is TRBV5-4, the J gene TRBJ1-4; 9 nucleotides match TRBD1. CDR1 is SGHNT and CDR2 is YYREEE in the germline V gene (reference sequence). CDR3 length equals 14 residues. V lost 4 bases to trimming and J lost 8 bases; unmatched junction nucleotides: 6. The CDR3 DNA is TGTGCCAGCAGCCCGGGACAGGGATGGGAAAAACTGTTTTTT. Translated, it gives CASSPGQGWEKLFF.

Many counts were recorded for this clonotype. This chain links TRBV7-9 with TRBJ1-2; tentatively, D is TRBD1 (6 bases). This CDR3 region has 14 residues. Looked up from germline, CDR1 is SEHNR and CDR2 is FQNEAQ (reference sequence). The ends were cut back, 6 bases at V and 5 bases at J, with 16 bases in the middle. The CDR3: CASRLLGAGYGYTF. In nucleotides, the CDR3 is TGTGCCAGCAGGCTCTTGGGGGCAGGTTATGGCTACACCTTC.

V and J are TRBV6-2 or TRBV6-3 and TRBJ2-1, with D possibly being TRBD2 (6 bases). V lost 7 bases to trimming and J lost 1 base, with 11 bases between them. The CDR3 has 14 residues. CDR1 is MNHEY and CDR2 is SVGEGT in the germline V gene. The CDR3 nucleotides are TGTGCCAGCAACGGGGGAGTATCCTACAATGAGCAGTTCTTC. Translation: CASNGGVSYNEQFF.

This chain joins TRBV5-4 and TRBJ2-1; D is perhaps TRBD2 (5 bases). V lost 4 bases to trimming and J lost 6 bases, with 20 bases between them. Germline V gives CDR1 SGHNT, CDR2 YYREEE (reference sequence). The CDR3 contains 16 residues. In DNA form, the CDR3 reads TGTGCCAGCAGCCCTCGGACTTATGAGGTTGGCAATGAGCAGTTCTTC. Protein: CASSPRTYEVGNEQFF.

V usage is TRBV14 and J usage is TRBJ1-1; no definite D call. The CDR3 spans 13 residues. Trimming took off 3 bases at V and 2 bases at J, with 7 bases between the two ends. CDR1 and CDR2 from the germline V gene are SGHDN and FVKESK. The CDR3 reads CASSHNPNTEAFF. CDR3 DNA sequence: TGTGCCAGCAGCCATAACCCAAACACTGAAGCTTTCTTT.

The rearrangement joins TRBV28 to TRBJ1-5, with D possibly TRBD1 on 5 matching bases. Germline V gene lookup returns CDR1 MDHEN and CDR2 SYDVKM. V was pared by 6 bases and J by 5 bases, with 14 bases between. The CDR3 covers 14 residues. The CDR3 loop is CASRSGGPDQPQHF. The CDR3 coding sequence is TGTGCCAGCAGGAGTGGGGGTCCCGATCAGCCCCAGCATTTT.

The V gene is TRBV30, the J gene TRBJ1-4; TRBD1 matches at 8 bases. With V trimmed by 5 bases and J by 7 bases, 3 bases remained unmatched. Germline V gene data show CDR1 as GTSNPN and CDR2 as SVGIG (reference sequence). CDR3 length: 12 residues. CDR3 coding DNA: TGTGCCTGGGACAGGGGAGGTGAAAAACTGTTTTTT. Its protein product is CAWDRGGEKLFF.

The chain is built from TRBV20-1 and TRBJ2-1, with TRBD1 matching over 10 bases. The CDR3 has 16 amino acids. Looked up from germline, CDR1 is DFQATT and CDR2 is SNEGSKA (reference sequence). J lost 8 bases, V lost 0 bases, and 10 bases had no gene match. The CDR3 DNA follows: TGCAGTGCTAGAGATCGGGACAGGGGTCGGGGGGATGAGCAGTTCTTC. This translates into CSARDRDRGRGDEQFF.

This clonotype was found a few times. The chain recombines TRBV6-6 with TRBJ1-1, with a tentative D call TRBD1 (6 bases). Per germline, CDR1 MNHNY and CDR2 SVGAGI (reference sequence). V lost 2 bases and J lost 4, with 11 bases in between. The CDR3 contains 14 residues. CDR3 amino acids: CASSYGGGLTEAFF. Written as DNA, the CDR3 is TGTGCCAGCAGTTACGGTGGGGGGCTCACTGAAGCTTTCTTT.

The chain uses TRBV4-3 and TRBJ2-3; D is unclear. V lost 0 bases to trimming and J lost 1 base, with 23 bases between them. Germline V gives CDR1 LGHNA, CDR2 YSLEER. The CDR3 totals 20 residues. This CDR3 reads CASSQDFGLGQRTGTDTQYF. The DNA of the CDR3 is TGCGCCAGCAGCCAAGATTTTGGGCTAGGCCAAAGAACTGGCACAGATACGCAGTATTTT.

This clonotype turned up a few times. The gene calls are TRBV9 and TRBJ1-5; D ambiguous. The ends were cut back, 1 base at V and 5 bases at J, with 13 bases in the middle. Germline V CDR1 and CDR2: SGDLS, YYNGEE. The CDR3 length is 15 residues. The CDR3 DNA sequence: TGTGCCAGCAGCGTAACCCCCGCGCGGGATCAGCCCCAGCATTTT. The encoded protein is CASSVTPARDQPQHF.

This chain links TRBV28 with TRBJ2-4; no reliable D call. Trimming took off 5 bases at V and 0 bases at J, with 2 bases between the two ends. Germline V lookup: CDR1 MDHEN, CDR2 SYDVKM. This CDR3 region has 12 residues. The CDR3 coding sequence is TGTGCCAGCAGTCCAGCCAAAAACATTCAGTACTTC. Amino acids: CASSPAKNIQYF.

This clonotype was recorded at least ten times. The rearrangement links TRBV20-1 to TRBJ2-7, with 11 bases lining up with TRBD2. Germline trimming cut 6 bases from V and 2 bases from J; bases unmatched to any gene: 3. The CDR3 covers 13 residues. Germline CDR1 reads DFQATT; CDR2 reads SNEGSKA (reference sequence). Here the CDR3 reads CSATSGRTYEQYF. CDR3 sequence (DNA): TGCAGTGCAACTAGCGGGAGAACCTACGAGCAGTACTTC.

This chain joins TRBV6-2 or TRBV6-3 and TRBJ1-2; D is unclear. From germline, CDR1 is MNHEY and CDR2 SVGEGT. Trimming removed 6 bases at V and 0 bases at J, with 8 bases between. The CDR3 consists of 13 residues. CDR3 protein: CASRETANYGYTF. DNA of the CDR3: TGTGCCAGCAGGGAAACGGCTAACTATGGCTACACCTTC.

This clonotype was recorded at least ten times. In DNA form, the CDR3 reads TGTGCCAGCAGGGACCCCGGGACAGGGAATCAGCCCCAGCATTTT. Protein sequence: CASRDPGTGNQPQHF. This chain connects TRBV6-2 or TRBV6-3 to TRBJ1-5; 9 nucleotides align to TRBD1. With V trimmed by 6 bases and J by 4 bases, 7 bases remained unmatched. The germline CDR1 and CDR2 sequences are MNHEY and SVGEGT. CDR3 size: 15 residues.

This chain connects TRBV7-9 to TRBJ2-5, with a tentative D call TRBD2 (6 bases). Between the trimmed V and J ends, which lost 5 bases and 7 bases, there was a span of 17 bases. The length of the CDR3 is 14 residues. CDR1 and CDR2 from the germline V gene are SEHNR and FQNEAQ (reference sequence). The CDR3: CASSSYSGGRTQYF. CDR3 nucleotides: TGTGCCAGCAGCAGTTACTCCGGAGGGAGGACCCAGTACTTC.

This clonotype was seen at least ten times. This chain connects TRBV27 to TRBJ2-1, with 7 nucleotides matching TRBD2. The CDR3 runs 15 residues. V was clipped by 5 bases and J by 4 bases; unmatched bases: 8. The germline V gene has CDR1 MNHEY and CDR2 SMNVEV (reference sequence). CDR3 DNA sequence: TGTGCCAGCAGTGGGGACTACACACAATACAATGAGCAGTTCTTC. Protein product: CASSGDYTQYNEQFF.

This clonotype has a count of ten or more. The chain recombines TRBV29-1 with TRBJ2-5, with D maybe TRBD2 (7 bases). V shed 6 bases and J shed 6 bases, with 17 bases lying between them. The CDR3 length is 13 residues. The germline CDR1 and CDR2 sequences are SQVTM and ANQGSEA. In DNA, the CDR3 is TGCAGCGTCGAACGGGGGGCTGAGAAGACCCAGTACTTC. This sequence encodes CSVERGAEKTQYF.

Many counts were recorded for this clonotype. The V call is TRBV5-1, the J call TRBJ1-5; D perhaps matches TRBD1 (5 bases). The CDR3 contains 15 residues. The germline V gene encodes CDR1 SGHRS and CDR2 YFSETQ. V gave up 1 base and J gave up 1 base, with 9 bases separating them. The DNA for the CDR3 is TGCGCCAGCAGCTTGTCAGGGCAAAGCAATCAGCCCCAGCATTTT. Translation gives CASSLSGQSNQPQHF. The full variable domain, rest sourced from reference TRBV5-1 and TRBJ1-5, is KAGVTQTPRYLIKTRGQQVTLSCSPISGHRSVSWYQQTPGQGLQFLFEYFSETQRNKGNFPGRFSGRQFSNSRSEMNVSTLELGDSALYLCASSLSGQSNQPQHFGDGTRLSIL.